The 16 T cell receptor beta chains below were found in one sample sequenced in a study of CD4 T cells in relation to SARS-CoV-2 and coronaviruses. For these receptors, no antigen is known. Profiling relied on immunoSEQ multiplex PCR, and the TCRdb table lists in-frame clones only, not all of them. The sample consists of about 43,000 clones, 82% of them appearing once. What was sequenced was naive CD4+ T cells from PBMCs, cultured in vitro. Subset denoted: naive CD4+ T cells isolated by negative enrichment. The receptors originated from an adult with COVID-19.

The rearrangement joins TRBV3-1 (or the pseudogene TRBV3-2) to TRBJ2-2; no clear D gene. The CDR3 runs 14 residues. V gave up 2 bases and J gave up 2 bases, with 6 bases separating them. Germline V gene sequence: CDR1 LGHDT, CDR2 YNNKEL (reference sequence). The DNA for the CDR3 is TGTGCCAGCAGCCAAATTTACAACACCGGGGAGCTGTTTTTT. Residues: CASSQIYNTGELFF.

This CDR3 is CASSLGDYGYTF. The CDR3 nucleotides are TGTGCCAGCAGTTTGGGGGACTATGGCTACACCTTC. J is TRBJ1-2 and V is TRBV28; a weak D match, TRBD1 (5 bases). Trimming stripped 3 bases from V and 3 bases from J, with 5 bases between. Germline-derived CDR1 and CDR2 are MDHEN and SYDVKM. The length of the CDR3 is 12 residues.

The V and J genes are TRBV7-9 and TRBJ2-3; D gene ambiguous. Germline CDR1 SEHNR, CDR2 FQNEAQ (reference sequence). V lost 1 base and J lost 2, with 10 bases in between. This CDR3 spans 15 amino acids. The CDR3 sequence: CASSLVLDATDTQYF. The CDR3 DNA reads as TGTGCCAGCAGCTTAGTCCTAGACGCCACAGATACGCAGTATTTT.

This clone turned up a few times. The chain recombines TRBV12-5 with TRBJ1-2; D is undetermined. Germline V gene lookup returns CDR1 LGHNT and CDR2 FRNRAP. Trimming cost V 0 bases and J 8 bases, with 19 bases left between them. The CDR3 has 16 residues. The DNA for the CDR3 is TGTGCTAGTGGTTTGGTACTCGGGCCTGCAATGAGGGGCTACACCTTC. It is translated as CASGLVLGPAMRGYTF.

The V and J genes are TRBV5-4 and TRBJ1-4; 7 bases match TRBD1. The trim removed 0 bases at V and 8 bases at J, leaving 4 bases unmatched. Germline V gives CDR1 SGHNT, CDR2 YYREEE (reference sequence). CDR3 size: 14 residues. In nucleotides, the CDR3 is TGTGCCAGCAGCTTGGAGGGGGCGGGGGAAAAACTGTTTTTT. It specifies CASSLEGAGEKLFF.

The chain has TRBV7-9 and TRBJ2-1; 7 nucleotides line up with TRBD2. Germline CDR1 reads SEHNR; CDR2 reads FQNEAQ (reference sequence). The CDR3 length is 16 residues. The V segment lost 5 bases and the J segment 2 bases; nucleotides outside the gene matches: 9. CDR3 loop: CASSPTSALPYNEQFF. The CDR3 DNA sequence: TGTGCCAGCAGCCCAACTAGCGCTCTCCCCTACAATGAGCAGTTCTTC.

In DNA, the CDR3 is TGTGCCAGCAGTTACTCTGCGGGGGTTCTTTATAGCAATCAGCCCCAGCATTTT. Its protein product is CASSYSAGVLYSNQPQHF. The chain is built from TRBV6-2 or TRBV6-3 and TRBJ1-5; TRBD1 is a possible D gene (5 bases). CDR1 MNHEY and CDR2 SVGEGT come from the germline V gene. The V gene lost 0 bases and the J gene lost 0 bases, with 15 bases spanning the gap. The CDR3 totals 18 residues.

This chain uses TRBV20-1 with TRBJ1-6; D call uncertain. CDR1 and CDR2 from the germline V gene are DFQATT and SNEGSKA (reference sequence). V lost 3 bases and J 7 bases, leaving 10 bases between the germline ends. The CDR3 runs to 13 residues. CDR3 sequence (DNA): TGCAGTGCTAGTTTGCAGGTGAATTCACCCCTCCACTTT. Residues: CSASLQVNSPLHF.

The chain links TRBV28 to TRBJ2-7; 10 nucleotides agree with TRBD1. The length of the CDR3 is 17 residues. The germline CDR1 and CDR2 sequences are MDHEN and SYDVKM. V was pared by 6 bases and J by 3 bases, with 14 bases of the junction left unmatched. CDR3 loop: CASSSKTGTGADYEQYF. In DNA, the CDR3 is TGTGCCAGCAGCTCAAAAACCGGGACAGGGGCGGACTACGAGCAGTACTTC.

The chain recombines TRBV5-6 with TRBJ2-1; the D is unclear. The ends were cut back, 3 bases at V and 3 bases at J, with 16 bases in the middle. This CDR3 region has 16 residues. Germline V gene data show CDR1 as SGHDT and CDR2 as YYEEEE. The DNA of the CDR3 is TGTGCCAGCAGCTCCAACACGGCTACAGACTACAATGAGCAGTTCTTC. Its translation is CASSSNTATDYNEQFF.

This chain connects TRBV6-2 or TRBV6-3 to TRBJ1-2, with D hard to call. The germline gives CDR1 MNHEY, CDR2 SVGEGT. This CDR3 has 13 amino acids. The V gene lost 0 bases and the J gene lost 3 bases, with 5 bases spanning the gap. CDR3 loop: CASSYSRDYGYTF. CDR3 bases: TGTGCCAGCAGTTACTCGAGGGACTATGGCTACACCTTC.

The chain couples TRBV2 to TRBJ1-6; 8 nucleotides align to TRBD1. V shed 5 bases, J shed 7 bases, and the junction held 7 bases outside the gene matches. CDR1 is SNHLY and CDR2 is FYNNEI in the germline V gene. CDR3 size: 15 residues. CDR3 protein: CASSPRDRSNSPLHF. The CDR3 DNA sequence: TGTGCCAGCAGTCCCCGGGACAGGTCGAATTCACCCCTCCACTTT.

The J gene is TRBJ2-5, the V gene TRBV5-1; tentatively, D is TRBD1 (5 bases). Looked up from germline, CDR1 is SGHRS and CDR2 is YFSETQ. The V and J ends lost 4 bases and 5 bases respectively, with 15 bases between them. The CDR3 consists of 14 residues. CDR3 coding DNA: TGCGCCAGCAGCCGTGCCAGGGTAGGGGAGACCCAGTACTTC. This sequence encodes CASSRARVGETQYF.

The CDR3 loop reads CASRGGTSYNEQFF. DNA for the CDR3: TGTGCCAGCAGGGGAGGGACTAGCTACAATGAGCAGTTCTTC. This chain joins TRBV5-4 and TRBJ2-1; 8 bases line up with TRBD2. With 5 bases clipped from V and 3 bases from J, the junction kept 4 bases outside the gene matches. CDR1 and CDR2 from the germline V gene are SGHNT and YYREEE (reference sequence). The CDR3 runs to 14 residues.

There are a few counts of this clone. The chain has TRBV4-1 and TRBJ2-3; 7 bases align to TRBD2. CDR3 length equals 15 residues. Germline CDR1 is MGHRA and CDR2 is YSYEKL. V was clipped by 1 base and J by 6 bases; unmatched bases: 7. The DNA for the CDR3 is TGCGCCAGCAGCCAAGCTGTTAAGGGAGGGGATACGCAGTATTTT. Amino acid sequence: CASSQAVKGGDTQYF.

This clone appeared a single time. V and J are TRBV28 and TRBJ2-7; D gene ambiguous. CDR1 is MDHEN, CDR2 SYDVKM, per germline. This CDR3 region has 12 residues. The ends were cut back, 2 bases at V and 4 bases at J, with 6 bases in the middle. The CDR3 nucleotides read TGTGCCAGCAGTTTACCCAGGTACGAGCAGTACTTC. Protein product: CASSLPRYEQYF.